This T cell receptor beta chain was recovered during a study of Tregs in tolerant kidney transplant recipients. Unstimulated Tregs (CD4+CD25+CD127-) and CD4+CD25- non-Tregs were sorted from PBMCs. Study outcomes and limitations: Findings come from small patient numbers and require larger validation.

The protocol was immunoSEQ multiplex PCR, while the TCRdb copy is restricted to in-frame clones and leaves out a portion. The sample contains 200,000 to 300,000 clones, 80% to 85% of which appear only once. The CDR3 spans 15 residues. Germline V gene sequence: CDR1 SGHVS, CDR2 FQNEAQ. V lost 4 bases, J lost 6 bases, and 16 bases lay in between. About this clone: Its antigen remains unidentified.

The chain carries TRBV7-8 and TRBJ1-5; D may be TRBD1 (6 bases). Input material: CD4+ T cells from blood. The TCR comes from a human donor in good health. The CDR3 region is CASSSTGGQGQPQHF. CDR3 DNA sequence: TGTGCCAGCAGCTCAACGGGGGGGCAAGGTCAGCCCCAGCATTTT.